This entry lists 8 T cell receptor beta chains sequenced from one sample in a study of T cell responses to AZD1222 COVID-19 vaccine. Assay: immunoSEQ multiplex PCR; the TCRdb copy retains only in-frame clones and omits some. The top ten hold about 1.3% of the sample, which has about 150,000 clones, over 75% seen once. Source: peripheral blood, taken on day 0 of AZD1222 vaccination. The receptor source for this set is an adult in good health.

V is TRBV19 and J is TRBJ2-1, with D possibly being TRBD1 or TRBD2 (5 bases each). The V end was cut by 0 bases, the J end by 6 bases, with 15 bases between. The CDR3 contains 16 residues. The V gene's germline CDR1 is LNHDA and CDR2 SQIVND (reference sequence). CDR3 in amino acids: CASSIDPGRKVNEQFF. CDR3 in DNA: TGTGCCAGTAGTATAGATCCGGGACGGAAAGTCAATGAGCAGTTCTTC.

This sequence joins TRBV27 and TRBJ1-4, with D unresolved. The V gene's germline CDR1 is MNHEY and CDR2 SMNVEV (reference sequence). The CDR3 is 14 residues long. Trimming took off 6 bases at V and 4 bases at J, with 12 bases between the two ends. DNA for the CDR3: TGTGCCAGCAGCCACGGACGGTTTAATGAAAAACTGTTTTTT. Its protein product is CASSHGRFNEKLFF.

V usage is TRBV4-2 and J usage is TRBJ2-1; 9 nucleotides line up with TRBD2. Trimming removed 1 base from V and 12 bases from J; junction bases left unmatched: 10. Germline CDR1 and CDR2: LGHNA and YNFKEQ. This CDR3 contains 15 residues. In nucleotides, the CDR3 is TGTGCCAGCAGCCAAGCAGCGGGGGGTACAATGAGGCAGTTCTTC. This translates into CASSQAAGGTMRQFF.

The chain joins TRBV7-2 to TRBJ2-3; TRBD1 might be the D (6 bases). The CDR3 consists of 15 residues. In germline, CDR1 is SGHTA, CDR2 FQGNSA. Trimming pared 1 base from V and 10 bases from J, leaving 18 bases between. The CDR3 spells CASSLGGQGFDSQYF. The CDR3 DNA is TGTGCCAGCAGCTTAGGTGGGCAGGGGTTTGATTCGCAGTATTTT. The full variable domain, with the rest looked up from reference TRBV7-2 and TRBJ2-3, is GAGVSQSPSNKVTEKGKDVELRCDPISGHTALYWYRQSLGQGLEFLIYFQGNSAPDKSGLPSDRFSAERTGGSVSTLTIQRTQQEDSAVYLCASSLGGQGFDSQYFGPGTRLTVL.

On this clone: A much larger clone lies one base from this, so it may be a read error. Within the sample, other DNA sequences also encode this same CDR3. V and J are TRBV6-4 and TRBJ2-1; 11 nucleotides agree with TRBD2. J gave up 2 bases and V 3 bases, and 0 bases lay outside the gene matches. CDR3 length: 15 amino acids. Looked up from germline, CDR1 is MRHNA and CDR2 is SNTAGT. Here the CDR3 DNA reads TGTGCCAGCAGTGATAGCGGGGGGGCCTACAATGAGCAGTTCTTC. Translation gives CASSDSGGAYNEQFF.

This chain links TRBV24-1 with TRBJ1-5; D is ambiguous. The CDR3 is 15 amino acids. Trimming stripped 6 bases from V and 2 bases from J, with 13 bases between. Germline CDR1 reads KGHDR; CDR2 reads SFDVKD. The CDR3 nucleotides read TGTGCCACCAGTTTGGGTACGTCGGGCAATCAGCCCCAGCATTTT. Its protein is CATSLGTSGNQPQHF.

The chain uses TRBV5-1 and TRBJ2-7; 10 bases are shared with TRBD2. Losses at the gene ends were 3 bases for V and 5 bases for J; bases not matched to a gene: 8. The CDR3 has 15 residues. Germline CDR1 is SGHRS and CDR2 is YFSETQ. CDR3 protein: CASSSSSGSIDEQYF. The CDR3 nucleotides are TGCGCCAGCAGCTCCTCTAGCGGGAGCATTGACGAGCAGTACTTC.

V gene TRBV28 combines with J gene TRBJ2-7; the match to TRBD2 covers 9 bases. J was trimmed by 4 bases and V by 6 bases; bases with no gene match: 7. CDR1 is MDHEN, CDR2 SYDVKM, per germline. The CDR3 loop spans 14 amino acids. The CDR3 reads CASSLLAGRYEQYF. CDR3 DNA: TGTGCCAGCAGCCTCCTAGCGGGAAGGTACGAGCAGTACTTC.